Listed here are 3 T cell receptor beta chains from one sample, sequenced in a study of technical replicates of blood from several donors. Sequencing was performed with immunoSEQ multiplex PCR; in TCRdb, only in-frame clones are kept and a portion is missing. This sample has fewer than 70,000 clones, with 65% to 90% found just once. What was sequenced was PBMCs. The receptors were sampled from a human donor in good health. Some clones in this sample may be carry-over from other donors' samples.

The V call is TRBV7-9, the J call TRBJ1-1; the D gene is possibly TRBD1 (5 bases). CDR1 and CDR2 (germline): SEHNR, FQNEAQ (reference sequence). The V and J ends lost 4 bases and 0 bases respectively, with 12 bases between them. CDR3 length equals 15 residues. The CDR3 region has the DNA TGTGCCAGCAGCTCCTCGGGGGGTCTGAACACTGAAGCTTTCTTT. Residues: CASSSSGGLNTEAFF.

The rearrangement uses TRBV6-5 and TRBJ2-5, with D possibly being TRBD1 (7 bases). The DNA end is more similar to TRBJ2-7, so the J call may be wrong. The CDR3 extends over 15 amino acids. The germline V gene has CDR1 MNHEY and CDR2 SVGAGI. The DNA of the CDR3 is TGTGCCAGCAGGAGGGCCTCAGGGGGGCCCTACGAGCAGTACTTC. Its protein product is CASRRASGGPYEQYF.

This clone showed up just a few times. The V call is TRBV7-8, the J call TRBJ2-5; 9 nucleotides align to TRBD2. The CDR3 is 16 residues long. Germline loops: CDR1 SGHVS, CDR2 FQNEAQ. Unmatched junction bases numbered 10, after V lost 4 bases and J lost 4 bases. The CDR3, as DNA: TGTGCCAGCAGCTCACCAGGGACTAGCCTGACAGAGACCCAGTACTTC. Its translation is CASSSPGTSLTETQYF.